A selection of T cell receptor beta chains follows, all from one sample in a study of early T cells in non-severe SARS-CoV-2 infection. TCRdb ran MiXCR on the 5' RACE reads and lists one entry per CDR3 protein. The sample carries fewer than 100,000 distinct CDR3 sequences, over 8.5% recorded once. The sequenced sample was whole blood. The receptor set was obtained from an adult who was a healthcare worker with PCR-confirmed SARS-CoV-2 infection or an uninfected control (not recorded which). Each CDR3 is given with its conserved first and last residue. The order of the fields is D gene, J gene, clone size, V gene, CDR3 protein, CDR3 DNA. D genes are given only for firm matches. Size is stated for part of the rows, as once, few or many counts, or as a class when the clone is expanded.

TRBD2,TRBJ2-5,many,TRBV9,CASSVGPLPSGSTETQYF,TGTGCCAGCAGCGTTGGACCCCTCCCTAGCGGGAGTACCGAGACCCAGTACTTC
.,TRBJ2-5,many,TRBV2,CASSDRVSRKTQYF,TGTGCCAGCAGTGACAGGGTTTCAAGAAAGACCCAGTACTTC
.,TRBJ2-4,many,TRBV19,CASSPIPRGTKNIQYF,TGTGCCAGTAGCCCCATACCGCGGGGAACCAAAAACATTCAGTACTTC
TRBD2,TRBJ2-1,many,TRBV20-1,CSAPSRSGSNHEQFF,TGCAGTGCCCCCTCCCGGAGCGGGAGCAACCATGAGCAGTTCTTC
.,TRBJ1-1,.,TRBV28,CASRGGPEAFF,TGTGCCAGCAGGGGGGGGCCTGAAGCTTTCTTT
.,TRBJ2-7,few,TRBV20-1,CSAGPLGGYWSEQYF,TGCAGTGCTGGCCCCCTAGGAGGTTACTGGTCCGAGCAGTACTTC
.,TRBJ2-3,many,TRBV20-1,CSARGPSTDTQYF,TGCAGTGCTAGAGGACCTAGCACAGATACGCAGTATTTT
.,TRBJ2-3,.,TRBV7-3,CASSNGADTQYF,TGTGCCAGCAGCAATGGAGCAGATACGCAGTATTTT
.,TRBJ2-3,many,TRBV20-1,CSAPLQGPDTQYF,TGCAGTGCTCCATTACAAGGTCCAGATACGCAGTATTTT
TRBD2,TRBJ2-1,.,TRBV12-3/TRBV12-4,CASSPRPRGLLAGGDEQFF,TGTGCCAGCAGTCCTAGACCCCGCGGACTGTTAGCGGGAGGGGATGAGCAGTTCTTC
.,TRBJ1-6,.,TRBV6-1,CAIAGAGLNSPLHF,TGTGCCATCGCGGGAGCCGGCTTGAATTCACCCCTCCACTTT
.,TRBJ2-2,.,TRBV29-1,CSAGETGELFF,TGCAGCGCCGGGGAGACTGGGGAGCTGTTTTTT
.,TRBJ2-1,.,TRBV6-1,CASSGWGGTSVDNEQFF,TGTGCCAGCAGCGGGTGGGGCGGGACATCCGTGGACAATGAGCAGTTCTTC
.,TRBJ2-1,.,TRBV3-1,CASSQGHEQFF,TGTGCCAGCAGCCAAGGACATGAGCAGTTCTTC
.,TRBJ1-1,.,TRBV4-2,CASSQDQAWGAFF,TGTGCCAGCAGCCAAGACCAGGCGTGGGGAGCTTTCTTT
.,TRBJ1-2,many,TRBV18,CASSPPSTQGAGGYTF,TGTGCCAGCTCACCCCCGTCCACGCAAGGGGCCGGAGGCTACACCTTC
.,TRBJ1-5,many,TRBV7-2,CASSEGPGGQPQHF,TGTGCCAGCAGCGAGGGACCCGGCGGTCAGCCCCAGCATTTT
.,TRBJ1-3,many,TRBV28,CASSPLTGASGNTIYF,TGTGCCAGCAGCCCTCTGACAGGAGCCTCTGGAAACACCATATATTTT
.,TRBJ1-2,few,TRBV7-8,CASSLGVQPQLYGYTF,TGTGCCAGCAGCTTAGGGGTACAGCCTCAACTCTATGGCTACACCTTC
.,TRBJ2-3,.,TRBV24-1,CATSRASGTDTQYF,TGTGCCACCAGTCGGGCTAGCGGCACAGATACGCAGTATTTT
TRBD2,TRBJ2-5,many,TRBV20-1,CSARRGQETQYF,TGCAGTGCTAGGCGGGGGCAAGAGACCCAGTACTTC
.,TRBJ2-3,.,TRBV20-1,CSASIPGELGMDTQYF,TGCAGTGCTAGTATCCCAGGGGAATTGGGTATGGATACGCAGTATTTT
.,TRBJ2-3,many,TRBV5-1,CASSLLVVGTDTQYF,TGCGCCAGCAGCTTGTTGGTAGTAGGCACAGATACGCAGTATTTT
.,TRBJ2-1,.,TRBV7-9,CASGHLNEQFF,TGTGCCAGCGGGCACTTGAATGAGCAGTTCTTC
.,TRBJ2-3,many,TRBV28,CASSILWGAPHTQYF,TGTGCCAGCAGCATCCTGTGGGGGGCCCCGCATACGCAGTATTTT
.,TRBJ1-1,many,TRBV11-2,CASSLWGGDNTEAFF,TGTGCCAGCAGCTTATGGGGAGGGGATAACACTGAAGCTTTCTTT
TRBD2,TRBJ2-3,many,TRBV3-1,CASTTTGLAGTTQYF,TGTGCCAGCACAACTACAGGACTAGCGGGAACTACGCAGTATTTT
.,TRBJ1-2,few,TRBV20-1,CSAREMARGDYGYTF,TGCAGTGCTAGAGAAATGGCGCGCGGAGACTATGGCTACACCTTC
.,TRBJ2-3,many,TRBV20-1,CSARDFRDGTQYF,TGCAGTGCTAGAGATTTCCGGGACGGTACGCAGTATTTT
.,TRBJ2-4,few,TRBV2,CASLGGSDIQYF,TGTGCCAGCCTTGGGGGATCGGACATTCAGTACTTC
TRBD2,TRBJ2-7,few,TRBV7-8,CASSLRLAGNTYEQYF,TGTGCCAGCAGCCTACGACTAGCGGGAAATACCTACGAGCAGTACTTC
.,TRBJ2-7,.,TRBV27,CASKPGRAYEQYF,TGTGCCAGCAAGCCCGGCAGGGCCTACGAGCAGTACTTC
.,TRBJ2-1,many,TRBV18,CASSPKADPYNEQFF,TGTGCCAGCTCACCAAAAGCGGACCCATACAATGAGCAGTTCTTC
.,TRBJ2-1,.,TRBV7-9,CASSLRPLQHSYNEQFF,TGTGCCAGCAGCTTGCGACCTCTACAGCATTCCTACAATGAGCAGTTCTTC
TRBD2,TRBJ2-1,many,TRBV29-1,CSVEAATSGTSSYNEQFF,TGCAGCGTTGAAGCAGCGACTAGCGGTACAAGCTCCTACAATGAGCAGTTCTTC
.,TRBJ2-1,.,TRBV10-1,CASSESPGAYNEQFF,TGCGCCAGCAGTGAGTCCCCAGGCGCCTACAATGAGCAGTTCTTC
.,TRBJ2-7,many,TRBV11-1,CASSLGARSMEQYF,TGTGCCAGCAGCTTAGGAGCCCGGAGTATGGAGCAGTACTTC
TRBD2,TRBJ2-7,.,TRBV10-3,CAISAGRMYEQYF,TGTGCCATCAGTGCCGGGAGGATGTACGAGCAGTACTTC
.,TRBJ2-3,many,TRBV27,CASSSPISGSTDTQYF,TGTGCCAGCAGTTCGCCCATATCGGGAAGCACAGATACGCAGTATTTT
TRBD1,TRBJ2-2,many,TRBV20-1,CSALTRDRGTGELFF,TGCAGTGCTCTGACCCGGGACAGGGGCACCGGGGAGCTGTTTTTT
TRBD2,TRBJ2-1,few,TRBV14,CASSQDWIASGRSEQFF,TGTGCCAGCAGCCAAGACTGGATCGCTAGCGGGAGAAGTGAGCAGTTCTTC
TRBD2,TRBJ2-2,many,TRBV4-1,CASSHPPGLAGEGTGELFF,TGCGCCAGCAGCCATCCTCCGGGACTAGCGGGAGAAGGAACCGGGGAGCTGTTTTTT
.,TRBJ2-1,.,TRBV4-2,CASSSPINEQFF,TGTGCCAGCAGCTCGCCGATCAATGAGCAGTTCTTC
TRBD2,TRBJ2-1,many,TRBV7-3,CASSWSGGEGYEQFF,TGTGCCAGCAGCTGGAGCGGGGGTGAGGGGTATGAGCAGTTCTTC
.,TRBJ2-3,many,TRBV7-3,CASSPYPGADTQYF,TGTGCCAGCAGCCCCTACCCCGGGGCAGATACGCAGTATTTT
.,TRBJ2-3,.,TRBV5-1,CASSLAAGATDTQYF,TGCGCCAGCAGCTTAGCGGCAGGGGCCACAGATACGCAGTATTTT